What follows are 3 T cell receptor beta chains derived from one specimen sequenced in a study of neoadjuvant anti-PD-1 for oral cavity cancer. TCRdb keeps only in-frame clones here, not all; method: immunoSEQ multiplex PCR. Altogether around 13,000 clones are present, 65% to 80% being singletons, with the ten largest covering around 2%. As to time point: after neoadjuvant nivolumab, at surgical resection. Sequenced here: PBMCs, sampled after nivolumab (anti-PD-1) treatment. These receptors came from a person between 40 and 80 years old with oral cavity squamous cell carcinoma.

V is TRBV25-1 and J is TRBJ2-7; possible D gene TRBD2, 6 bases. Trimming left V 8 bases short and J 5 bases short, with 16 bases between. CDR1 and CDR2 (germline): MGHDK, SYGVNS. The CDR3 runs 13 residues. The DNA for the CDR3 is TGTGCCAGCGAGGATAGGCCGGGGGACGAGCAGTACTTC. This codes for CASEDRPGDEQYF.

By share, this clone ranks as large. The CDR3 spells CASSVGGRNTIYF. The CDR3 DNA sequence: TGTGCCAGCAGCGTAGGGGGGCGAAACACCATATATTTT. This rearrangement joins TRBV9 to TRBJ1-3; tentative D call: TRBD1 (6 bases). The germline gives CDR1 SGDLS, CDR2 YYNGEE. V was cut by 0 bases and J by 5 bases, with 6 bases left in between. The CDR3 has 13 residues.

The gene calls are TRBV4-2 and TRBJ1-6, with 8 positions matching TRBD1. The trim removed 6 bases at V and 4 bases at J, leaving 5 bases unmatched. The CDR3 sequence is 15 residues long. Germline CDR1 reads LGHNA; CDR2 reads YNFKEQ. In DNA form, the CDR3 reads TGTGCCAGCAGTTACACAGGGGGGTATAATTCACCCCTCCACTTT. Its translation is CASSYTGGYNSPLHF.